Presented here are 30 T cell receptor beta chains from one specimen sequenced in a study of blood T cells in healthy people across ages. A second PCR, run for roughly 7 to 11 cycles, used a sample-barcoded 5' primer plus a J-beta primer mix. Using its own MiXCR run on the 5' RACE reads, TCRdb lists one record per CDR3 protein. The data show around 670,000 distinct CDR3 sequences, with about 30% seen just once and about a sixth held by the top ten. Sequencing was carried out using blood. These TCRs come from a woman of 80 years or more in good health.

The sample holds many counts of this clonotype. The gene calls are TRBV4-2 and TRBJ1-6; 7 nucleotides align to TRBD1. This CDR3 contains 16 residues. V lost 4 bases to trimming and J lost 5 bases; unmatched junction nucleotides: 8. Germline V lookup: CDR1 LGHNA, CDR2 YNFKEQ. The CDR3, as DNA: TGTGCCAGCAGCCCCTCCTGGCAGGGGGATAATTCACCCCTCCACTTT. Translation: CASSPSWQGDNSPLHF.

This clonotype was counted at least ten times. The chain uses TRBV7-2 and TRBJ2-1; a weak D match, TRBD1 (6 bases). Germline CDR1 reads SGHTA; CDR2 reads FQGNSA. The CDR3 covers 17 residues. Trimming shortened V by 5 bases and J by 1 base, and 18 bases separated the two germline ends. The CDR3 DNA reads TGTGCCAGCAGCCGTGACAGGCGTTATGGATCCTACAATGAGCAGTTCTTC. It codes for CASSRDRRYGSYNEQFF. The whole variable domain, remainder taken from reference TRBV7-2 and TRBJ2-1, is GAGVSQSPSNKVTEKGKDVELRCDPISGHTALYWYRQSLGQGLEFLIYFQGNSAPDKSGLPSDRFSAERTGGSVSTLTIQRTQQEDSAVYLCASSRDRRYGSYNEQFFGPGTRLTVL.

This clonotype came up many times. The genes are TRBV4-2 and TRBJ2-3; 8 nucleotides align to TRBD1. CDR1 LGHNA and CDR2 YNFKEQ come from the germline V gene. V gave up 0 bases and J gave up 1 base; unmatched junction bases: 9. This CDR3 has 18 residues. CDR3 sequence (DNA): TGTGCCAGCAGCCAAGAAATGGCAGGGGGCGTCGGCACAGATACGCAGTATTTT. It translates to CASSQEMAGGVGTDTQYF.

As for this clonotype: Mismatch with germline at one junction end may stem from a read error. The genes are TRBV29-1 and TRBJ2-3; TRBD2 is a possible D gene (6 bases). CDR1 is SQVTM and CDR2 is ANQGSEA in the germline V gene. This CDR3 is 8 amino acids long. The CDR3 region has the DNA TGCAGCGTGGGGGGAAGGGGTTTT. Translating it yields CSVGGRGF.

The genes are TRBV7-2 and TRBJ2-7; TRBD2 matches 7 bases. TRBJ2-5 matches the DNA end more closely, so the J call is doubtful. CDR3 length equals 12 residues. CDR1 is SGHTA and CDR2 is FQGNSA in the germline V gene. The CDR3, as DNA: TGTGCCAGCAGCTGGGAGGGGGAGACCCAGTACTTC. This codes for CASSWEGETQYF.

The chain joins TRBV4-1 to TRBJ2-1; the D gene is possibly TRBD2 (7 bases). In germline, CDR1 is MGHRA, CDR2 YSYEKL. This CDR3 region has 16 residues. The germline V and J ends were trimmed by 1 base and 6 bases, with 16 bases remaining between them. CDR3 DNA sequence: TGCGCCAGCAGCCAAGTCCGGAGGGGGGGTGGCAATGAGCAGTTCTTC. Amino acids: CASSQVRRGGGNEQFF.

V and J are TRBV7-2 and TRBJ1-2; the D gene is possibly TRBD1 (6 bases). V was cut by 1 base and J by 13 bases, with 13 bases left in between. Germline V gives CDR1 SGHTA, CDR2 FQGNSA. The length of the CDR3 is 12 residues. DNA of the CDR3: TGTGCCAGCAGCTTAGGGACAGATAAGGGCACCTTC. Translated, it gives CASSLGTDKGTF.

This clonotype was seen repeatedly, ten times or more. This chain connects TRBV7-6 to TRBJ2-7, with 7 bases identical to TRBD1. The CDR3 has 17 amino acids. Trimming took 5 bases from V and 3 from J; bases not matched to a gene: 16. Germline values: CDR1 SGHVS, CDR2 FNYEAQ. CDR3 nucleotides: TGTGCCAGCAGCGGGCCGACAGGGCCAGCGGATCGCTACGAGCAGTACTTC. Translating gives CASSGPTGPADRYEQYF.

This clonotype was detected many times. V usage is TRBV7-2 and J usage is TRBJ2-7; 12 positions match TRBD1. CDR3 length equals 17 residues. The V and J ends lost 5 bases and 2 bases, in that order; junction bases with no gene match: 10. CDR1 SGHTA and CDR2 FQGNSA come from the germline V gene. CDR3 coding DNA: TGTGCCAGCAGCCCGGGGGGGACAGGGGGCCGGACCTACGAGCAGTACTTC. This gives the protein CASSPGGTGGRTYEQYF.

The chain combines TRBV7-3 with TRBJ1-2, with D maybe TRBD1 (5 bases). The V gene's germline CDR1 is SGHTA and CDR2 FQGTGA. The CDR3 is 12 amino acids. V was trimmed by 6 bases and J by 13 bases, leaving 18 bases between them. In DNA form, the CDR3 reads TGTGCCAGCAGTACGACTGGGGGGGGTCGCACCTTC. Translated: CASSTTGGGRTF.

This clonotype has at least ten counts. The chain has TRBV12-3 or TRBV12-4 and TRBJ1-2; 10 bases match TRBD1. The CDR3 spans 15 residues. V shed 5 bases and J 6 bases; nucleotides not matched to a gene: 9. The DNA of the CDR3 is TGTGCCAGCAGTCCGTCGACAGGGGGCATAAATGGCTACACCTTC. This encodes CASSPSTGGINGYTF.

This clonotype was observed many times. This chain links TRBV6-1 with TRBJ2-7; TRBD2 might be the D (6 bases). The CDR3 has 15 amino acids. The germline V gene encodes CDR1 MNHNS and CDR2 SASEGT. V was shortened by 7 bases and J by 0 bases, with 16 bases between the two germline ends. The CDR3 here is CASTYRAGSSYEQYF. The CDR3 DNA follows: TGTGCCAGCACGTACCGAGCGGGTAGCTCCTACGAGCAGTACTTC.

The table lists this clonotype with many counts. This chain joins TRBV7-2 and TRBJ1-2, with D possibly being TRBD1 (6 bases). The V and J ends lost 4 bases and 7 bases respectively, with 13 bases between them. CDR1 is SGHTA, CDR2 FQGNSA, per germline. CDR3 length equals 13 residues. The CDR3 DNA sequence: TGTGCCAGCAGCTCAGAGGGCAGGGGTGGCTACACCTTC. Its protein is CASSSEGRGGYTF. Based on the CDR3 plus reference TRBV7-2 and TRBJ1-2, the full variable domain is GAGVSQSPSNKVTEKGKDVELRCDPISGHTALYWYRQSLGQGLEFLIYFQGNSAPDKSGLPSDRFSAERTGGSVSTLTIQRTQQEDSAVYLCASSSEGRGGYTFGSGTRLTVV.

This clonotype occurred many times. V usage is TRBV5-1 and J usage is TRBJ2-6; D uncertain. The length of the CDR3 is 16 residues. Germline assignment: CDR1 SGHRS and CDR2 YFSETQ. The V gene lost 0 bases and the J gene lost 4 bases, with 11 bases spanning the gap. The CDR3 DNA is TGCGCCAGCAGCTTGGGGCCCCAGGCCGGGGCCAACGTCCTGACTTTC. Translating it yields CASSLGPQAGANVLTF.

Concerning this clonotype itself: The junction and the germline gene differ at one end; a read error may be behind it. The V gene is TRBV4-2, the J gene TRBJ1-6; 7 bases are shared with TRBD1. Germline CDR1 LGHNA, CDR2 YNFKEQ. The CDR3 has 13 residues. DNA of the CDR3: TGTGCCGGCAGTGCAGGGGGGAATTCACCCCTCCACTTT. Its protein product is CAGSAGGNSPLHF.

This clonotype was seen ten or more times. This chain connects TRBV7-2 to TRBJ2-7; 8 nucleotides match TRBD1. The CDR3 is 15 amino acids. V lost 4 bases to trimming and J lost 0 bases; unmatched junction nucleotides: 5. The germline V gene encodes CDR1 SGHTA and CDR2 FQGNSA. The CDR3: CASSSRDRYSYEQYF. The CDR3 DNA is TGTGCCAGCAGCTCGAGGGACAGGTACTCCTACGAGCAGTACTTC.

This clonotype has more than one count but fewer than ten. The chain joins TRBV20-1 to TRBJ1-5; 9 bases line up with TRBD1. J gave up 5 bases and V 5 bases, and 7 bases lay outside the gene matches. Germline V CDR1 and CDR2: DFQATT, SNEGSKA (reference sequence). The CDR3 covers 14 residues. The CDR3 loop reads CSAAQGAQDQPQHF. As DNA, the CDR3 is TGCAGTGCTGCACAGGGGGCGCAGGATCAGCCCCAGCATTTT.

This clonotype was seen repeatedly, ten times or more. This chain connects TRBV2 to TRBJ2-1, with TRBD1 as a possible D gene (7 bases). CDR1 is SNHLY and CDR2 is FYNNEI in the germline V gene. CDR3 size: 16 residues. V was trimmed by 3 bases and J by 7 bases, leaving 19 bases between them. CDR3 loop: CASSDQGDTRENEQFF. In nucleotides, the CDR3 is TGTGCCAGCAGTGATCAGGGGGACACCCGGGAGAATGAGCAGTTCTTC.

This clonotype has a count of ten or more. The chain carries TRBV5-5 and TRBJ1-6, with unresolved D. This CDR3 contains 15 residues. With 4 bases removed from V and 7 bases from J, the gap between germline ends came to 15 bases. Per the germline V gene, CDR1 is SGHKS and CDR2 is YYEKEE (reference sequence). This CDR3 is CASSPVGGPNSPLHF. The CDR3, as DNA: TGTGCCAGCAGCCCAGTCGGAGGTCCCAATTCACCCCTCCACTTT.

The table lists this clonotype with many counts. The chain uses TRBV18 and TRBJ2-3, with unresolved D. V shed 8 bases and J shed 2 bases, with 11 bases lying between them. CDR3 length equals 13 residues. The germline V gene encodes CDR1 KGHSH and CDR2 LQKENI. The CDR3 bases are TGTGCCAGCAGCCCCGGTAACACAGATACGCAGTATTTT. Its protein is CASSPGNTDTQYF.

CDR3 protein: CASSPWGLAGSDTQYF. Written as DNA, the CDR3 is TGTGCCAGCAGCCCATGGGGACTAGCGGGTTCAGATACGCAGTATTTT. V usage is TRBV7-9 and J usage is TRBJ2-3; TRBD2 matches 12 bases. Germline values: CDR1 SEHNR, CDR2 FQNEAQ (reference sequence). This CDR3 spans 16 amino acids. The ends lost 5 bases at V and 4 bases at J; junction bases unmatched: 7.

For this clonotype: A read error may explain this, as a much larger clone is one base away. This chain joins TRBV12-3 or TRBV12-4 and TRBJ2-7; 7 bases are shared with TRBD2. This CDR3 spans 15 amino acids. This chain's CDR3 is CTSSLAGSWTYEQYF. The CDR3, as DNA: TGTACCAGCAGTTTAGCGGGTTCTTGGACCTACGAGCAGTACTTC.

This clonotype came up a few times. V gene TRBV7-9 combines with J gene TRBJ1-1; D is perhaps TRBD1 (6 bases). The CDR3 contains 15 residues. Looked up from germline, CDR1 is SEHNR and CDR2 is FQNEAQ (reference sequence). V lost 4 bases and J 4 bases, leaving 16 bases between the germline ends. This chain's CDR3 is CASSSGYRVVTEAFF. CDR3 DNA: TGTGCCAGCAGCTCGGGGTACAGGGTTGTCACTGAAGCTTTCTTT.

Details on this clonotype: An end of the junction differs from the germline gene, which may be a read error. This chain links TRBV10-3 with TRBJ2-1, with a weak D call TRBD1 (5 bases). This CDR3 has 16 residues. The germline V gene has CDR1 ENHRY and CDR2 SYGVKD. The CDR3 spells CAVRDPTRTSYNEQFF. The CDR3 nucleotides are TGTGCCGTCAGGGATCCGACACGTACTTCTTACAATGAGCAGTTCTTC.

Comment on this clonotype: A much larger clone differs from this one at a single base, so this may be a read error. The DNA for the CDR3 is TGTGCCAGCAGCCGCGGGGTAGGGTACTATGGCTACACCTTC. Its translation: CASSRGVGYYGYTF. The chain links TRBV6-5 to TRBJ1-2; no definite D call. Trimming left V 6 bases short and J 3 bases short, with 14 bases between. The CDR3 spans 14 residues. Germline V gives CDR1 MNHEY, CDR2 SVGAGI.

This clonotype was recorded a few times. CDR3 loop: CASSPGQGPNSPLHF. The CDR3 bases are TGTGCCAGCAGCCCTGGACAGGGCCCTAATTCACCCCTCCACTTT. J is TRBJ1-6 and V is TRBV11-2; 8 bases line up with TRBD1. After removal of 5 bases from V and 6 bases from J, the junction contained 6 bases not matched to a gene. CDR1 is SGHAT, CDR2 FQNNGV, per germline. The CDR3 loop spans 15 amino acids. Based on the CDR3 plus reference TRBV11-2 and TRBJ1-6, the full variable domain is EAGVAQSPRYKIIEKRQSVAFWCNPISGHATLYWYQQILGQGPKLLIQFQNNGVVDDSQLPKDRFSAERLKGVDSTLKIQPAKLEDSAVYLCASSPGQGPNSPLHFGNGTRLTVT.

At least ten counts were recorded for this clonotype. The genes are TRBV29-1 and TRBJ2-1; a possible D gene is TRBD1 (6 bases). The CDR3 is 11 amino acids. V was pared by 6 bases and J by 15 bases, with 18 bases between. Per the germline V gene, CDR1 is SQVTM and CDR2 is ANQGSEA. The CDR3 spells CSVTTGYSPFF. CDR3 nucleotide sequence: TGCAGCGTCACCACAGGGTACTCCCCGTTCTTC.

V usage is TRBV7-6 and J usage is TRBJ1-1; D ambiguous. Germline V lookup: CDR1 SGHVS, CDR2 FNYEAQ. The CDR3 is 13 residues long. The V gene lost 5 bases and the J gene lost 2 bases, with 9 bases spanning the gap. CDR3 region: CASSPQENTEAFF. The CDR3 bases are TGTGCCAGCAGCCCCCAGGAAAACACTGAAGCTTTCTTT.

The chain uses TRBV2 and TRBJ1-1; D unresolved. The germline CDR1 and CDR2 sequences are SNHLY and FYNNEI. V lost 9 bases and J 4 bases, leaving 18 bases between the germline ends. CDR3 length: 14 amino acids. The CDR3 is CASRAQAGSTEAFF. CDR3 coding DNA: TGTGCCAGTAGAGCCCAGGCAGGTAGCACTGAAGCTTTCTTT.

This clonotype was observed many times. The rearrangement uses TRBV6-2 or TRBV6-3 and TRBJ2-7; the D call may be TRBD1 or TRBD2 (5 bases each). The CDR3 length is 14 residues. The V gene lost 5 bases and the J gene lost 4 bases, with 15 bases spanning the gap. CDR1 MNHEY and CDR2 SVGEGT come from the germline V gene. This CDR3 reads CASSTPGRTYEQYF. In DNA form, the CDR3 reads TGTGCCAGCAGTACCCCGGGACGGACTTACGAGCAGTACTTC.